One sample yielded the 18 T cell receptor beta chains listed below, sequenced in a study of cytomegalovirus exposure and HLA in healthy donors. A multiplex PCR was run with 60 Vbeta primers and 13 Jbeta primers. The assay was immunoSEQ multiplex PCR, and TCRdb's table has in-frame clones only and misses some. The sample holds under 250,000 clones, 80% to 85% seen once. Sequenced sample: PBMCs. These receptor sequences come from a woman aged 60-70 years in good health and CMV-seropositive.

The chain recombines TRBV7-6 with TRBJ2-7; D uncertain. CDR3 size: 13 residues. The ends were cut back, 5 bases at V and 0 bases at J, with 8 bases in the middle. Germline V gene data show CDR1 as SGHVS and CDR2 as FNYEAQ. The DNA of the CDR3 is TGTGCCAGCAGCACCGCGAGCTCCTACGAGCAGTACTTC. This translates into CASSTASSYEQYF.

The J gene is TRBJ2-5, the V gene TRBV5-1; D not certain. The V end was cut by 3 bases, the J end by 2 bases, with 8 bases between. The CDR3 runs to 13 residues. Germline V lookup: CDR1 SGHRS, CDR2 YFSETQ. CDR3 DNA: TGCGCCAGCAGCTCGTTGGCTCAAGAGACCCAGTACTTC. This gives the protein CASSSLAQETQYF.

The rearrangement links TRBV7-2 to TRBJ2-3, with TRBD2 matching over 11 bases. The CDR3 consists of 18 residues. The J segment lost 0 bases and the V segment lost 1 base, leaving 6 bases of the junction unmatched. In germline, CDR1 is SGHTA, CDR2 FQGNSA. CDR3 amino acids: CASSLVIVAGGSTDTQYF. The CDR3 coding sequence is TGTGCCAGCAGCTTAGTTATCGTAGCGGGAGGGAGCACAGATACGCAGTATTTT. The variable domain in full, completed from reference TRBV7-2 and TRBJ2-3, reads GAGVSQSPSNKVTEKGKDVELRCDPISGHTALYWYRQSLGQGLEFLIYFQGNSAPDKSGLPSDRFSAERTGGSVSTLTIQRTQQEDSAVYLCASSLVIVAGGSTDTQYFGPGTRLTVL.

This sequence joins TRBV11-2 and TRBJ1-2; a possible D gene is TRBD1 (5 bases). V lost 2 bases, J lost 7 bases, and 20 bases lay in between. CDR3 length equals 16 residues. Germline-derived CDR1 and CDR2 are SGHAT and FQNNGV. The CDR3 DNA reads TGTGCCAGCAGCTTACGCCGCGGGCCCGGGGGGAGTGGCTACACCTTC. This sequence encodes CASSLRRGPGGSGYTF.

CDR3 DNA sequence: TGCGCCAGCAGCTTCGGACTAGCGGGAGGGACCTCCGGGGAGCTGTTTTTT. Translated, it gives CASSFGLAGGTSGELFF. The chain has TRBV5-1 and TRBJ2-2; TRBD2 aligns across 15 bases. V was pared by 2 bases and J by 6 bases, with 5 bases of the junction left unmatched. Germline-derived CDR1 and CDR2 are SGHRS and YFSETQ. The CDR3 consists of 17 residues.

The chain joins TRBV6-1 to TRBJ2-1, with 9 positions matching TRBD2. Germline CDR1 MNHNS, CDR2 SASEGT. J lost 4 bases, V lost 4 bases, and 5 bases had no gene match. The CDR3 spans 15 residues. The DNA of the CDR3 is TGTGCCAGCAGTGGCGGGGGGGCCGGATACAATGAGCAGTTCTTC. Amino acids: CASSGGGAGYNEQFF.

The chain links TRBV27 to TRBJ1-6; TRBD1 matches 11 bases. V trimming: 4 bases; J trimming: 8 bases; junction bases outside the gene matches: 4. There are 15 residues in the CDR3. Per the germline V gene, CDR1 is MNHEY and CDR2 is SMNVEV (reference sequence). As DNA, the CDR3 is TGTGCCAGCAGTTCCCGGGACAGGGGGTATTCACCCCTCCACTTT. This translates into CASSSRDRGYSPLHF.

This clone was seen just once. V and J are TRBV11-2 and TRBJ1-2; 8 bases agree with TRBD1. The CDR3 length is 15 residues. Germline V lookup: CDR1 SGHAT, CDR2 FQNNGV. The J segment lost 8 bases and the V segment lost 0 bases, leaving 8 bases of the junction unmatched. The CDR3 region has the DNA TGTGCCAGCAGCTTAGACAGGGGGCCTTCGGCGGGCTACACCTTC. As protein: CASSLDRGPSAGYTF. The full variable domain, rest sourced from reference TRBV11-2 and TRBJ1-2, is EAGVAQSPRYKIIEKRQSVAFWCNPISGHATLYWYQQILGQGPKLLIQFQNNGVVDDSQLPKDRFSAERLKGVDSTLKIQPAKLEDSAVYLCASSLDRGPSAGYTFGSGTRLTVV.

The chain is built from TRBV5-1 and TRBJ1-1; D is possibly TRBD1 (6 bases). Trimming pared 4 bases from V and 4 bases from J, leaving 17 bases between. The CDR3 extends over 15 amino acids. The germline V gene encodes CDR1 SGHRS and CDR2 YFSETQ. CDR3 in amino acids: CASSAAQGFFTEAFF. In DNA, the CDR3 is TGCGCCAGCAGCGCAGCACAGGGTTTTTTCACTGAAGCTTTCTTT.

The chain is built from TRBV6-5 and TRBJ1-2; 8 bases align to TRBD1. CDR1 MNHEY and CDR2 SVGAGI come from the germline V gene. J lost 7 bases, V lost 6 bases, and 10 bases had no gene match. This CDR3 is 14 amino acids long. The CDR3 spells CASSSRTGRGGYTF. In DNA form, the CDR3 reads TGTGCCAGCAGCTCTCGGACAGGGCGAGGTGGCTACACCTTC.

The chain joins TRBV7-8 to TRBJ2-1; 14 bases agree with TRBD2. The ends lost 5 bases at V and 9 bases at J; junction bases unmatched: 21. This CDR3 spans 20 amino acids. Germline CDR1 SGHVS, CDR2 FQNEAQ. CDR3 nucleotide sequence: TGTGCCAGCAGCCTCAGAGTCGGCACCGCCGGGACTAGCGGGAGTACTGAGCAGTTCTTC. Residues: CASSLRVGTAGTSGSTEQFF.

J is TRBJ2-3 and V is TRBV7-3; 9 nucleotides agree with TRBD2. This CDR3 contains 15 residues. The germline gives CDR1 SGHTA, CDR2 FQGTGA. V lost 1 base to trimming and J lost 4 bases; unmatched junction nucleotides: 3. DNA of the CDR3: TGTGCCAGCAGCTTAATGGGCGGGAGGGCAGATACGCAGTATTTT. Translation: CASSLMGGRADTQYF.

The chain joins TRBV19 to TRBJ1-2; D is uncertain. The CDR3 length is 14 residues. The ends were cut back, 3 bases at V and 3 bases at J, with 11 bases in the middle. Germline values: CDR1 LNHDA, CDR2 SQIVND (reference sequence). The CDR3 here is CASSIPSGYYGYTF. In DNA form, the CDR3 reads TGTGCCAGTAGTATCCCTTCCGGGTACTATGGCTACACCTTC. Using reference TRBV19 and TRBJ1-2 for the parts outside the CDR3, the full variable domain is DGGITQSPKYLFRKEGQNVTLSCEQNLNHDAMYWYRQDPGQGLRLIYYSQIVNDFQKGDIAEGYSVSREKKESFPLTVTSAQKNPTAFYLCASSIPSGYYGYTFGSGTRLTVV.

This sequence joins TRBV13 and TRBJ2-1; possible D gene TRBD1, 5 bases. Germline values: CDR1 PRHDT, CDR2 FYEKMQ (reference sequence). The V end was cut by 3 bases, the J end by 5 bases, with 11 bases between. CDR3 size: 14 residues. CDR3 region: CASSFVYRHNEQFF. CDR3 bases: TGTGCCAGCAGCTTTGTATACAGGCACAATGAGCAGTTCTTC.

The genes are TRBV5-5 and TRBJ1-1; 8 nucleotides line up with TRBD1. V trimming: 0 bases; J trimming: 3 bases; junction bases outside the gene matches: 1. Germline V gene data show CDR1 as SGHKS and CDR2 as YYEKEE (reference sequence). The CDR3 loop spans 14 amino acids. As DNA, the CDR3 is TGTGCCAGCAGCTTGGCGACAGGGGACACTGAAGCTTTCTTT. Translation: CASSLATGDTEAFF.

This rearrangement joins TRBV30 to TRBJ1-5; D gene unclear. The CDR3 consists of 14 residues. Germline assignment: CDR1 GTSNPN and CDR2 SVGIG (reference sequence). V shed 5 bases and J shed 4 bases, with 15 bases lying between them. The CDR3 loop reads CAWAPGLFNQPQHF. CDR3 coding DNA: TGTGCCTGGGCCCCGGGTCTCTTTAATCAGCCCCAGCATTTT.

Worth noting for this clone: A junction boundary mismatches the germline segment, possibly from a read error. This chain joins TRBV7-7 and TRBJ2-1; TRBD1 is a possible D gene (5 bases). CDR3 length: 15 residues. Germline CDR1 reads SSHAT; CDR2 reads FNYEAQ (reference sequence). The CDR3, as DNA: TGTGCTAGCAGCTCGACAGTGAGCTCCTACAATGAGCAGTTCTTC. It codes for CASSSTVSSYNEQFF.

The chain carries TRBV6-6 and TRBJ1-2; 9 nucleotides match TRBD1. The V gene end was trimmed by 5 bases and the J gene end by 4 bases; junction bases not matched to a gene: 5. CDR1 is MNHNY, CDR2 SVGAGI, per germline (reference sequence). The CDR3 has 14 amino acids. The CDR3 spells CASSRTGVGYGYTF. CDR3 nucleotide sequence: TGTGCCAGCAGTCGGACAGGGGTGGGCTATGGCTACACCTTC.